Below, one T cell receptor beta chain is given with its context. This entry belongs to a study of OX40 agonist ivuxolimab in advanced cancers. This CDR3 has 11 amino acids. CDR1 and CDR2 from the germline V gene are SQVTM and ANQGSEA. The germline V and J ends were trimmed by 6 bases and 4 bases, with 9 bases remaining between them. Measured with immunoSEQ multiplex PCR; TCRdb has only the in-frame clones, and not every one. Here the sample spans 31,000 or so clones, approximately 80% being singletons. The source was CD4+ or CD8+ T cells sorted from blood, collected in a trial of the OX40 agonist ivuxolimab. This chain joins TRBV29-1 and TRBJ2-5; D not certain. This TCR came from an adult with an advanced solid tumor such as melanoma, head and neck, liver or kidney cancer. The DNA of the CDR3 is TGCAGCGTCCACGGTTTAGAGACCCAGTACTTC. Its protein is CSVHGLETQYF. Supplemented by reference TRBV29-1 and TRBJ2-5, the full variable domain reads SAVISQKPSRDICQRGTSLTIQCQVDSQVTMMFWYRQQPGQSLTLIATANQGSEATYESGFVIDKFPISRPNLTFSTLTVSNMSPEDSSIYLCSVHGLETQYFGPGTRLLVL.